This TCR beta chain comes out of a study of T cells in localized non-small cell lung cancer. The data were produced by immunoSEQ multiplex PCR, yet TCRdb's version contains in-frame clones alone and is incomplete. The table has 34,000 or so clones, approximately 93% seen once. Points on this clone: The target antigen is unknown.

Study observations and caveats: Researchers found a median roughly 50 of the top 100 tumor clones in adjacent lung. Uninvolved adjacent lung, not tumor, had the highest T cell clonality. The study linked higher blood T cell density to longer overall survival.

CDR1 SGHDT and CDR2 YYEEEE come from the germline V gene. Trimming cost V 0 bases and J 5 bases; bases outside gene matches: 8. There are 17 residues in the CDR3. The TCR sequence derives from a female donor at least 60 years old with stage I lung adenocarcinoma. The sequencing used peripheral blood, collected before any cancer treatment. V is TRBV5-6 and J is TRBJ2-5; 12 bases are a match to TRBD2. The CDR3 nucleotides read TGTGCCAGCAGCTTGGAGCTAGCGGGAGGGGGGTTGGAGACCCAGTACTTC. It is translated as CASSLELAGGGLETQYF.